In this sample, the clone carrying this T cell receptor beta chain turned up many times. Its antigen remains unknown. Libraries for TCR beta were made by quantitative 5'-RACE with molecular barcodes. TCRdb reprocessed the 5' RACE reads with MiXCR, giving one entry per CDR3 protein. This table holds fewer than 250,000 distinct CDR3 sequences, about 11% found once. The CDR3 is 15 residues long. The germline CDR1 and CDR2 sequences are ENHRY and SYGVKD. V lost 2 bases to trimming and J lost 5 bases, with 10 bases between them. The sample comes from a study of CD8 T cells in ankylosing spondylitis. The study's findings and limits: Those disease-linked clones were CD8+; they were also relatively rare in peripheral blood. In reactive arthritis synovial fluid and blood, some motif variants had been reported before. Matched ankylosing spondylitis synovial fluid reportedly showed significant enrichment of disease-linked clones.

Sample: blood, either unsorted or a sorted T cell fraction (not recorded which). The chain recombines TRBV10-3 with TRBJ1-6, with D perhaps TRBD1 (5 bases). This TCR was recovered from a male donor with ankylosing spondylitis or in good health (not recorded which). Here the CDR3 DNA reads TGTGCCATCAGTGAGGGGGGTGAGAATAATTCACCCCTCCACTTT. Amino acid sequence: CAISEGGENNSPLHF.